A selection of T cell receptor beta chains follows, all from one sample in a study of T cells after yellow fever vaccination. From the 5' RACE reads, TCRdb called clonotypes with MiXCR, one entry per CDR3 protein. This table holds around 320,000 distinct CDR3 sequences, approximately 10% found once. Source: CD4+ T cells sorted from PBMCs, taken 5 days after the yellow fever booster vaccination. The receptors originated from a man aged 18 to 29 who received the YFV17D yellow fever vaccine. The CDR3 runs from the conserved cysteine through the conserved F or W. A D gene is named only where the DNA matches it firmly. Some rows have no size entry. The others give once, few or many, or a class for an expanded clone.

CDR3 protein | CDR3 DNA | J gene | V gene | clone size | D gene
CASSASLETQYF | TGCGCCAGCAGTGCAAGTTTGGAGACCCAGTACTTC | TRBJ2-5 | TRBV10-1 | . | .
CASSLTRDAGELFF | TGTGCCAGCAGCTTAACGAGGGACGCCGGGGAGCTGTTTTTT | TRBJ2-2 | TRBV7-3 | few | .
CASSLEGTSGRNINTQYF | TGTGCCAGCAGCTTAGAAGGGACTAGCGGGAGGAACATTAATACGCAGTATTTT | TRBJ2-3 | TRBV7-2 | many | TRBD2
CASSHLGRESSGNTIYF | TGCGCCAGCAGCCATCTTGGCCGCGAGAGCTCTGGAAACACCATATATTTT | TRBJ1-3 | TRBV4-1 | few | .
CASSLVGLSYNEQFF | TGTGCCAGCAGCTTAGTGGGGCTCTCCTACAATGAGCAGTTCTTC | TRBJ2-1 | TRBV7-2 | few | .
CASSRNREDTEAFF | TGTGCCAGCTCACGTAACAGGGAGGACACTGAAGCTTTCTTT | TRBJ1-1 | TRBV18 | few | .
CASSLAQGGSGELFF | TGCGCCAGCAGCTTGGCCCAGGGGGGCAGCGGGGAGCTGTTTTTT | TRBJ2-2 | TRBV5-1 | . | .
CASSSGGGMNTEAFF | TGTGCCAGCAGTTCCGGAGGGGGGATGAACACTGAAGCTTTCTTT | TRBJ1-1 | TRBV6-5 | . | .
CASSLVGQFYGYTF | TGTGCCAGCAGCTTAGTGGGACAGTTCTATGGCTACACCTTC | TRBJ1-2 | TRBV11-2 | few | TRBD1
CSATGLAGGGADTQYF | TGCAGTGCTACCGGACTAGCGGGGGGAGGCGCAGATACGCAGTATTTT | TRBJ2-3 | TRBV20-1 | few | TRBD2
CASSFTGGPLETQYF | TGTGCCAGCAGCTTCACGGGGGGGCCTTTAGAGACCCAGTACTTC | TRBJ2-5 | TRBV5-4 | few | TRBD2
CASSYPRDSMNTEAFF | TGTGCCAGCAGTTATCCTCGGGACAGCATGAACACTGAAGCTTTCTTT | TRBJ1-1 | TRBV28 | . | TRBD1
CASSQDWFGGQPQHF | TGTGCCAGCAGCCAAGACTGGTTTGGGGGTCAGCCCCAGCATTTT | TRBJ1-5 | TRBV4-2 | . | .
CASSQAGLETQYF | TGTGCCAGCAGCCAGGCAGGGTTGGAGACCCAGTACTTC | TRBJ2-5 | TRBV3-1 | few | .
CASSPTSGLGTDTQYF | TGTGCCAGCTCACCAACTAGCGGCCTAGGCACAGATACGCAGTATTTT | TRBJ2-3 | TRBV18 | . | TRBD2
CASSVGPPGQGFGYTF | TGCGCCAGCAGCGTGGGACCCCCGGGACAGGGGTTTGGCTACACCTTC | TRBJ1-2 | TRBV5-1 | many | TRBD1